This TCR beta chain was recorded in a study of beta chain features in type 1 diabetes. Investigators reverse transcribed all isolated RNA, so they sequenced expressed TCRB transcripts. The method was immunoSEQ multiplex PCR; TCRdb's version includes in-frame clones alone and lacks a portion of them. The data contain hundreds of thousands of clones, about 30% of them singletons. V was shortened by 8 bases and J by 9 bases, with 17 bases between the two germline ends. The CDR3 has 13 residues. Per the germline V gene, CDR1 is SEHNR and CDR2 is FQNEAQ (reference sequence). The TCR was taken from a young man in good health. The V call is TRBV7-9, the J call TRBJ2-4; D is ambiguous. Sequencing was carried out using naive CD4+ T cells from blood. The chain's CDR3 is CASSGQRISIQYF. The CDR3 DNA reads as TGTGCCAGCTCTGGGCAGAGAATCAGCATTCAGTACTTC.